The 25 T cell receptor beta chains reported below all come from one sample, sequenced in a study of blood T cell repertoires in COVID-19. Libraries were prepared by immunoSEQ multiplex PCR; TCRdb keeps only in-frame clonotypes and omits some of them. Of more than 200,000 clones in the sample, about 87% were seen once. The sample taken for sequencing was peripheral blood. The receptors shown here come from a woman aged 55-69 years with COVID-19, enrolled during active disease.

This chain uses TRBV3-1 (or the pseudogene TRBV3-2) with TRBJ1-2; D possibly corresponds to TRBD1 (5 bases). CDR1 LGHDT and CDR2 YNNKEL come from the germline V gene (reference sequence). This CDR3 has 13 amino acids. V lost 5 bases and J 0 bases, leaving 7 bases between the germline ends. The CDR3 nucleotides are TGTGCCAGCAGCAGGACACCTAACTATGGCTACACCTTC. The encoded protein is CASSRTPNYGYTF.

A few counts support this clone. The chain has TRBV6-1 and TRBJ1-5; D call uncertain. V lost 2 bases, J lost 6 bases, and 8 bases lay in between. Germline lookup yields CDR1 MNHNS and CDR2 SASEGT. CDR3 size: 13 residues. The CDR3 sequence is CASSEREVQPQHF. The CDR3 DNA follows: TGTGCCAGCAGTGAAAGGGAGGTTCAGCCCCAGCATTTT.

The chain joins TRBV5-1 to TRBJ1-1; D unresolved. Trimming removed 4 bases at V and 1 base at J, with 11 bases between. The V gene's germline CDR1 is SGHRS and CDR2 YFSETQ. The CDR3 totals 14 residues. The CDR3 here is CASSTTSSNTEAFF. The CDR3 region has the DNA TGCGCCAGCAGCACGACTTCATCGAACACTGAAGCTTTCTTT.

The chain employs TRBV2 and TRBJ1-2; no definite D call. The CDR3 totals 12 residues. Trimming left V 5 bases short and J 5 bases short, with 9 bases between. CDR1 and CDR2 (germline): SNHLY, FYNNEI. CDR3 coding DNA: TGTGCCAGCAGTAGGCGGGGTTATGGCTACACCTTC. Its protein product is CASSRRGYGYTF.

This chain joins TRBV9 and TRBJ2-2; 10 bases align to TRBD2. Germline CDR1 is SGDLS and CDR2 is YYNGEE. The V segment lost 0 bases and the J segment 4 bases; nucleotides outside the gene matches: 9. The CDR3 is made up of 18 amino acids. The DNA for the CDR3 is TGTGCCAGCAGCGTAGTCTCCGGGACTAGCGCATCCACCGGGGAGCTGTTTTTT. Amino acid sequence: CASSVVSGTSASTGELFF.

The chain carries TRBV5-5 and TRBJ1-2; D is unresolved. The CDR3 spans 14 residues. V lost 3 bases and J 4 bases, leaving 13 bases between the germline ends. CDR1 is SGHKS, CDR2 YYEKEE, per germline (reference sequence). As DNA, the CDR3 is TGTGCCAGCAGCTCTAGATCAGATGGCTATGGCTACACCTTC. It yields the protein CASSSRSDGYGYTF.

This chain links TRBV28 with TRBJ2-7; no firm D call. CDR1 and CDR2 (germline): MDHEN, SYDVKM. The V end lost 9 bases, the J end lost 6 bases, and 21 bases lay between the germline ends. The CDR3 is 14 residues long. DNA for the CDR3: TGTGCCAGTACTGCGGAGATTAGAGTATCCGAGCAGTACTTC. Translated: CASTAEIRVSEQYF.

This chain links TRBV27 with TRBJ2-5; possibly TRBD1 for D (5 bases). Trimming pared 0 bases from V and 4 bases from J, leaving 15 bases between. The CDR3 covers 16 residues. Germline CDR1 and CDR2: MNHEY and SMNVEV (reference sequence). This CDR3 is CASSLSDRSVRETQYF. CDR3 coding DNA: TGTGCCAGCAGTTTATCAGACAGAAGCGTTCGAGAGACCCAGTACTTC.

This rearrangement joins TRBV7-3 to TRBJ2-3; D perhaps matches TRBD2 (5 bases). Germline values: CDR1 SGHTA, CDR2 FQGTGA. CDR3 length equals 16 residues. V shed 5 bases and J shed 0 bases, with 15 bases lying between them. The chain's CDR3 is CASSRTAGRSTDTQYF. The CDR3 bases are TGTGCCAGCAGCCGAACGGCGGGCCGTAGCACAGATACGCAGTATTTT.

This sequence joins TRBV9 and TRBJ1-2; a weak D match, TRBD1 (5 bases). Germline CDR1 is SGDLS and CDR2 is YYNGEE. Trimming took off 2 bases at V and 1 base at J, with 9 bases between the two ends. This CDR3 has 14 residues. The CDR3 nucleotides are TGTGCCAGCAGCGTCCAGGGTCTTAACTATGGCTACACCTTC. Encoded protein: CASSVQGLNYGYTF.

The sample holds one count of this clone. This chain connects TRBV6-5 to TRBJ2-1; the match to TRBD2 covers 10 bases. The CDR3 runs 15 residues. CDR1 and CDR2 (germline): MNHEY, SVGAGI. J gave up 7 bases and V 5 bases, and 8 bases lay outside the gene matches. This chain's CDR3 is CASSLEREGGNEQFF. In nucleotides, the CDR3 is TGTGCCAGCAGTCTCGAGCGGGAGGGTGGGAATGAGCAGTTCTTC.

Points on this clone: This sample includes further DNA sequences coding for the same CDR3. The J gene is TRBJ2-1, the V gene TRBV28, with 11 nucleotides matching TRBD2. V lost 4 bases to trimming and J lost 4 bases; unmatched junction nucleotides: 3. CDR3 size: 15 residues. Germline loops: CDR1 MDHEN, CDR2 SYDVKM. The CDR3 bases are TGTGCCAGCAGTTCTTTAGCGGGAGGGTACAATGAGCAGTTCTTC. Protein sequence: CASSSLAGGYNEQFF.

Only a few counts were recorded for this clone. The chain recombines TRBV2 with TRBJ2-1; 12 bases agree with TRBD2. Germline lookup yields CDR1 SNHLY and CDR2 FYNNEI. CDR3 length equals 19 residues. V lost 4 bases to trimming and J lost 5 bases; unmatched junction nucleotides: 15. Here the CDR3 DNA reads TGTGCCAGCAGTGTGAGCCTAGCGGGAGGGCCTCTGGAGGACAATGAGCAGTTCTTC. Encoded protein: CASSVSLAGGPLEDNEQFF. The variable domain in full, completed from reference TRBV2 and TRBJ2-1, reads EPEVTQTPSHQVTQMGQEVILRCVPISNHLYFYWYRQILGQKVEFLVSFYNNEISEKSEIFDDQFSVERPDGSNFTLKIRSTKLEDSAMYFCASSVSLAGGPLEDNEQFFGPGTRLTVL.

This sequence joins TRBV28 and TRBJ1-6; TRBD1 might be the D (6 bases). Trimming cost V 8 bases and J 9 bases, with 26 bases left between them. The CDR3 consists of 17 residues. Germline lookup yields CDR1 MDHEN and CDR2 SYDVKM. The CDR3 DNA sequence: TGTGCCAGCGGGGGAGGGCAGGGGTATCAGAGGGGTTCACCCCTCCACTTT. It specifies CASGGGQGYQRGSPLHF.

This clone appeared once. This chain joins TRBV25-1 and TRBJ2-2, with 8 bases that match TRBD2. Germline V gives CDR1 MGHDK, CDR2 SYGVNS. Germline trimming cut 5 bases from V and 1 base from J; bases unmatched to any gene: 9. The CDR3 has 17 residues. The CDR3 here is CASSPQRGTGNTGELFF. DNA of the CDR3: TGTGCCAGCAGTCCTCAGCGGGGGACGGGGAACACCGGGGAGCTGTTTTTT.

This clone was detected a few times. The rearrangement links TRBV30 to TRBJ1-5; D perhaps matches TRBD1 (5 bases). Deletions cut 3 bases from V and 8 bases from J, with 17 bases between. The germline V gene encodes CDR1 GTSNPN and CDR2 SVGIG (reference sequence). The CDR3 length is 14 residues. The CDR3 sequence: CAWSGGRASEPQHF. CDR3 in DNA: TGTGCCTGGAGCGGGGGGAGGGCCTCGGAGCCCCAGCATTTT. Full variable domain (missing parts from reference TRBV30 and TRBJ1-5): SQTIHQWPATLVQPVGSPLSLECTVEGTSNPNLYWYRQAAGRGLQLLFYSVGIGQISSEVPQNLSASRPQDRQFILSSKKLLLSDSGFYLCAWSGGRASEPQHFGDGTRLSIL.

This clone occurred once. The chain combines TRBV5-6 with TRBJ2-1; TRBD2 matches at 7 bases. Germline V gene data show CDR1 as SGHDT and CDR2 as YYEEEE. CDR3 length: 16 amino acids. V was pared by 4 bases and J by 5 bases, with 12 bases of the junction left unmatched. The CDR3 region is CASSGDLGGSHNEQFF. The CDR3 DNA reads as TGTGCCAGCAGCGGGGATCTAGGCGGGAGCCACAATGAGCAGTTCTTC. The whole variable domain, remainder taken from reference TRBV5-6 and TRBJ2-1, is DAGVTQSPTHLIKTRGQQVTLRCSPKSGHDTVSWYQQALGQGPQFIFQYYEEEERQRGNFPDRFSGHQFPNYSSELNVNALLLGDSALYLCASSGDLGGSHNEQFFGPGTRLTVL.

The chain carries TRBV7-2 and TRBJ1-2; TRBD1 agrees at 11 bases. The CDR3 spans 15 residues. The junction had 6 bases not matched to a gene; V was cut back by 5 bases and J by 4 bases. The germline V gene has CDR1 SGHTA and CDR2 FQGNSA. CDR3 nucleotide sequence: TGTGCCAGCAGCCCGGACAGGGGGCGGAGCTATGGCTACACCTTC. Translating it yields CASSPDRGRSYGYTF.

The chain joins TRBV18 to TRBJ1-1; 7 bases match TRBD1. Losses at the gene ends were 3 bases for V and 0 bases for J; bases not matched to a gene: 1. The CDR3 length is 14 residues. Germline CDR1 KGHSH, CDR2 LQKENI. The DNA for the CDR3 is TGTGCCAGCTCACCGGGACAGATGAACACTGAAGCTTTCTTT. Translated, it gives CASSPGQMNTEAFF. Full variable domain (missing parts from reference TRBV18 and TRBJ1-1): NAGVMQNPRHLVRRRGQEARLRCSPMKGHSHVYWYRQLPEEGLKFMVYLQKENIIDESGMPKERFSAEFPKEGPSILRIQQVVRGDSAAYFCASSPGQMNTEAFFGQGTRLTVV.

V gene TRBV6-6 combines with J gene TRBJ1-6; 8 positions match TRBD1. CDR1 and CDR2 from the germline V gene are MNHNY and SVGAGI (reference sequence). CDR3 length: 16 amino acids. V lost 2 bases to trimming and J lost 10 bases; unmatched junction nucleotides: 10. The CDR3 here is CASSYGQGARGSPLHF. The CDR3 bases are TGTGCCAGCAGTTACGGGCAGGGGGCTAGGGGATCACCCCTCCACTTT.

The V call is TRBV24-1, the J call TRBJ2-1, with 9 bases identical to TRBD2. CDR1 and CDR2 from the germline V gene are KGHDR and SFDVKD. CDR3 length equals 14 residues. The ends lost 7 bases at V and 6 bases at J; junction bases unmatched: 6. CDR3: CATRGLAGANEQFF. CDR3 sequence (DNA): TGTGCCACCAGGGGACTAGCTGGGGCCAATGAGCAGTTCTTC.

V usage is TRBV15 and J usage is TRBJ2-5; 11 bases map to TRBD2. Trimming cost V 0 bases and J 6 bases; bases outside gene matches: 6. CDR1 and CDR2 (germline): LNHNV, YYDKDF (reference sequence). There are 16 residues in the CDR3. The CDR3 DNA sequence: TGTGCCACCAGCAGAGATCTAGCGGGAGGTCGCCAGACCCAGTACTTC. Protein: CATSRDLAGGRQTQYF.

This sequence joins TRBV4-3 and TRBJ2-5, with 12 bases that match TRBD2. Losses at the gene ends were 1 base for V and 5 bases for J; bases not matched to a gene: 11. Germline V gene data show CDR1 as LGHNA and CDR2 as YSLEER. The CDR3 is 18 amino acids. This CDR3 is CASSQGGLAGLTWETQYF. The CDR3 region has the DNA TGCGCCAGCAGCCAAGGTGGACTAGCGGGACTAACATGGGAGACCCAGTACTTC.

The rearrangement joins TRBV28 to TRBJ2-3; 8 bases are shared with TRBD2. The CDR3 runs 12 residues. Unmatched junction bases numbered 4, after V lost 6 bases and J lost 8 bases. In germline, CDR1 is MDHEN, CDR2 SYDVKM. For the CDR3, the DNA is TGTGCCAGCAGCGTGGGACTAGGTACGCAGTATTTT. It specifies CASSVGLGTQYF.

This sequence joins TRBV5-4 and TRBJ2-1, with 9 bases lining up with TRBD2. CDR3 length: 18 amino acids. CDR1 is SGHNT and CDR2 is YYREEE in the germline V gene (reference sequence). After removal of 3 bases from V and 4 bases from J, the junction contained 14 bases not matched to a gene. DNA of the CDR3: TGTGCCAGCAGCTCCCCCCCTGGTGTAGCGGGAGTGTACAATGAGCAGTTCTTC. Amino acids: CASSSPPGVAGVYNEQFF.